This TCR beta chain is drawn from a study of early T cells in non-severe SARS-CoV-2 infection. Study-level background: The study sequenced bulk RNA from unsorted whole blood, with chains unpaired. Study-wide results and caveats: VDJdb matching skewed toward anti-spike CD8 responses, missing private and CD4 specificities.

As part of library construction, unique molecular identifiers were attached to individual cDNA molecules. MiXCR, applied by TCRdb to the 5' RACE reads, yields one record per CDR3 protein. Among 100,000 to 150,000 distinct CDR3 sequences, 15% were seen once, and the ten largest hold roughly a fifth. Germline V gene sequence: CDR1 SNHLY, CDR2 FYNNEI. This CDR3 contains 11 residues. This clonotype has a handful of counts. Its antigen remains unknown. Germline and junction disagree at one end, which may indicate a read error. V and J are TRBV2 and TRBJ1-2, with D possibly TRBD1 on 6 matching bases. Specimen: whole blood. The clonotype was recovered from an adult who was a healthcare worker with PCR-confirmed SARS-CoV-2 infection or an uninfected control (not recorded which). CDR3 region: CASGRVQGILF. DNA for the CDR3: TGTGCCAGCGGTCGGGTACAGGGTATCCTCTTC.